Here is one T cell receptor beta chain with its context. It lacks a known antigen. No base quality values were provided; no much bigger clone lies one nucleotide off. This entry comes from a study of vaccination effects on CD4 cells after COVID-19 (dated by TCRdb to the early 2020s). Describing the broader study: In the ViraFEST assay, PBMC were stimulated with viral peptide pools, and antigen-specific CD4+ T cell clonotypes were then identified by expansion using TCR sequencing. The Oncomine TCR Beta short-read assay on an Illumina iSeq 100 was used to sequence cultures from other donors in the study. Participants received two doses of either the BNT162b2 or the mRNA-1273 mRNA SARS-CoV-2 vaccine. In both COVID-19 convalescent patients and infection-naive vaccine recipients, the study compared SARS-CoV-2 spike-specific CD4+ TCR repertoires from before mRNA vaccination with those from after it. The full study included over 8 COVID-19 convalescent patients and several SARS-CoV-2-naive healthy vaccine recipients. Approximately 2.1 million PBMC per well were cultured in IMDM with about 5.4% human AB serum, about 9.4 IU/ml IL-2 and gentamicin, plus 10 ug/ml peptides. The research as a whole found: Both infection-induced and vaccine-induced clones contracted markedly at late post-vaccination timepoints, which is consistent with waning T cell responses. Among healthy vaccine recipients, nearly all vaccine-induced clones were SARS-CoV-2 mono-reactive, and just 1 of 255 was cross-reactive with common cold coronaviruses. Limitations of the study were the small number of convalescent patients and the absence of early post-infection timepoints.

The CDR3 measures 13 amino acids from cysteine to phenylalanine. The DNA shown is the 39-base CDR3, in frame from base 1. The junction shows trimming of 3 bases on V and 3 bases on J, plus 8 bases between the germline ends. From a lookup of the germline V gene, CDR1 and CDR2 are SGHVS and FQNEAQ. After 10 to 11 days of culture, CD4+ T cells were isolated with the EasySep CD4+ T cell isolation kit. None of the healthy vaccine recipients had a prior SARS-CoV-2 infection, which was confirmed by nucleocapsid antibody tests that came back negative both before and after vaccination. Half of the culture medium was replaced with fresh IL-2-containing medium on days 3 and 7. Unless noted otherwise, every peptide stimulation condition was grown in triplicate wells. Using Ficoll-Paque Plus gradient centrifugation, PBMC were separated from whole blood and then either used fresh or cryopreserved at -140C. The QIAamp micro DNA kit was used to extract genomic DNA from the cultured CD4+ T cells.

Receptors were amplified or captured by the immunoSEQ multiplex PCR assay. DNA from the cultured and isolated CD4+ T cells underwent TCR beta CDR3 sequencing. From the authors' description of their analysis: Non-productive TCR sequences were removed, reads were trimmed to the CDR3 region, and CDR3s of at least 7 amino acids were retained. The MANAFEST web app was used to pick out antigen-specific clonotypes by comparing their expansion in peptide wells with that in reference cultures. Positive clones required FDR<0.05 expansion versus reference and all other wells, odds ratio above 5, and frequency above 0.1% in two replicate wells. Cross-reactive clonotypes were defined as significantly expanded in SARS-CoV-2 spike wells and in at least one common cold coronavirus spike condition. CDR3 similarity was assessed by Levenshtein distance with the stringdist R package, and unrooted trees were built with ape in R 3.6.1. Not all clones reach the TCRdb copy of this immuneACCESS table, which keeps in-frame sequences only. Checked studies attribute under half of the gap to unresolved V genes and leave the rest unexplained. V, J and clone size are those of that table, while D and trimming were read from the DNA. This sample holds 70,000 or so clones; about 74% were observed only once. Clones ranked in the top ten supply over 2% of the sample.

The V and J segments used are TRBV7-8 and TRBJ1-2; the D gene identity is not certain. The receptor was derived from a human donor who received a COVID-19 vaccine. This material consisted of CD4+ T cells from PBMCs cultured without peptide, taken before COVID-19 vaccination. The encoded CDR3 is CASSLVVYYGYTF. The bases are TGTGCCAGCAGCTTGGTAGTGTACTATGGCTACACCTTC.